These 31 T cell receptor beta chains share one sample of origin, sequenced in a study of cytomegalovirus exposure and HLA in healthy donors. The PCR employed 60 Vbeta primers together with 13 Jbeta primers. TCRdb keeps only in-frame clones here, not all; method: immunoSEQ multiplex PCR. The profile shows about 97,000 clones, around 75% of them singletons. The specimen sequenced was PBMCs. Source of these receptors: a man aged 50 to 60 in good health and CMV-seronegative.

This clone was seen only a few times. The conserved closing phenylalanine or tryptophan is absent in this CDR3, likely reflecting a read error. The DNA is left out, because the CDR3 cannot be placed on it with certainty; the CDR3 is given as TCRdb lists it. This chain joins TRBV21-1 and TRBJ1-1; the table names TRBD1, a call not compared with the DNA. TRBV21-1 is a pseudogene segment. The CDR3 numbers 9 amino acids, ends counted. CDR3 in amino acids: CASSDRALL.

There are a few counts of this clone. The chain has TRBV6-4 and TRBJ2-1; 10 nucleotides align to TRBD1. Germline CDR1 is MRHNA and CDR2 is SNTAGT. The CDR3 spans 17 residues. Trimming cost V 0 bases and J 7 bases; bases outside gene matches: 9. The CDR3 DNA follows: TGTGCCAGCAGTGACTCGATAAGGGACAGGGGACGGAATGAGCAGTTCTTC. Protein: CASSDSIRDRGRNEQFF.

The chain couples TRBV19 to TRBJ2-7; 10 bases agree with TRBD2. Looked up from germline, CDR1 is LNHDA and CDR2 is SQIVND (reference sequence). The CDR3 extends over 18 amino acids. Trimming at V came to 3 bases and at J to 2 bases, leaving 13 bases not matched to a gene. The CDR3 loop reads CASSISPGLASDTYEQYF. The CDR3 coding sequence is TGTGCCAGTAGTATCTCCCCGGGACTAGCGAGCGACACCTACGAGCAGTACTTC.

This clone came up a few times. The chain carries TRBV7-9 and TRBJ2-6; tentatively, D is TRBD2 (6 bases). The V and J ends lost 4 bases and 6 bases respectively, with 16 bases between them. This CDR3 has 16 residues. The V gene's germline CDR1 is SEHNR and CDR2 FQNEAQ (reference sequence). CDR3 amino acids: CASSSSGVAAANVLTF. In DNA form, the CDR3 reads TGTGCCAGCAGCTCGTCGGGGGTAGCAGCGGCCAACGTCCTGACTTTC.

This chain links TRBV11-2 with TRBJ2-1; D unclear. This CDR3 has 13 residues. The V and J ends lost 4 bases and 9 bases respectively, with 13 bases between them. CDR1 and CDR2 (germline): SGHAT, FQNNGV. The DNA for the CDR3 is TGTGCCAGCAGCTCCCCAAATAGAGGTGAGCAGTTCTTC. Protein product: CASSSPNRGEQFF. The variable domain in full, completed from reference TRBV11-2 and TRBJ2-1, reads EAGVAQSPRYKIIEKRQSVAFWCNPISGHATLYWYQQILGQGPKLLIQFQNNGVVDDSQLPKDRFSAERLKGVDSTLKIQPAKLEDSAVYLCASSSPNRGEQFFGPGTRLTVL.

V usage is TRBV28 and J usage is TRBJ2-7, with D maybe TRBD1 (6 bases). Germline V gene lookup returns CDR1 MDHEN and CDR2 SYDVKM. The CDR3 runs to 15 residues. Trimming pared 6 bases from V and 3 bases from J, leaving 18 bases between. CDR3: CASSQTGTTFYEQYF. CDR3 in DNA: TGTGCCAGCAGCCAAACAGGGACAACCTTCTACGAGCAGTACTTC.

The chain carries TRBV4-3 and TRBJ2-3; 11 bases map to TRBD2. With 0 bases clipped from V and 2 bases from J, the junction kept 7 bases outside the gene matches. The germline V gene has CDR1 LGHNA and CDR2 YSLEER. CDR3 length: 18 residues. DNA of the CDR3: TGCGCCAGCAGCCAAGATCCCCCGGGACTAGCGGACACAGATACGCAGTATTTT. Translated, it gives CASSQDPPGLADTDTQYF.

V usage is TRBV19 and J usage is TRBJ2-1; a weak D match, TRBD2 (7 bases). This CDR3 comprises 14 residues. Per germline, CDR1 LNHDA and CDR2 SQIVND (reference sequence). The V end was cut by 6 bases, the J end by 7 bases, with 16 bases between. The CDR3 protein is CASRRGGEKNEQFF. DNA for the CDR3: TGTGCCAGTAGAAGGGGGGGCGAAAAGAATGAGCAGTTCTTC.

The chain employs TRBV11-2 and TRBJ2-1, with D unclear. The CDR3 extends over 13 amino acids. Trimming removed 0 bases at V and 5 bases at J, with 5 bases between. Germline lookup yields CDR1 SGHAT and CDR2 FQNNGV. CDR3: CASSLERNNEQFF. CDR3 nucleotides: TGTGCCAGCAGCTTAGAGAGGAACAATGAGCAGTTCTTC.

The chain is built from TRBV4-1 and TRBJ2-3, with 8 bases identical to TRBD2. The germline CDR1 and CDR2 sequences are MGHRA and YSYEKL. The CDR3 is made up of 16 amino acids. V lost 3 bases, J lost 1 base, and 6 bases stayed unmatched. The CDR3 spells CASSQSGRAGTDTQYF. DNA of the CDR3: TGCGCCAGCAGCCAGTCCGGGAGGGCGGGCACAGATACGCAGTATTTT.

As DNA, the CDR3 is TGTGCCAGCAGCCCCGGCGGAAATGAAGCTTTCTTT. Its protein is CASSPGGNEAFF. The chain joins TRBV7-9 to TRBJ1-1; no definite D call. The V end lost 5 bases, the J end lost 7 bases, and 11 bases lay between the germline ends. The germline CDR1 and CDR2 sequences are SEHNR and FQNEAQ (reference sequence). CDR3 length: 12 amino acids.

This chain links TRBV6-1 with TRBJ2-4; possible D gene TRBD1, 5 bases. V was shortened by 8 bases and J by 7 bases, with 12 bases between the two germline ends. Germline CDR1 MNHNS, CDR2 SASEGT. The CDR3 contains 12 residues. CDR3 in amino acids: CASGTDTNIQYF. The CDR3 nucleotides are TGTGCCAGCGGCACGGACACGAACATTCAGTACTTC.

The chain couples TRBV19 to TRBJ2-2; no firm D call. This CDR3 region has 12 residues. Germline CDR1 is LNHDA and CDR2 is SQIVND (reference sequence). In nucleotides, the CDR3 is TGTAGGCCCGCATGGCGGACCGGGGAGCTGTTTTTT. Amino acid sequence: CRPAWRTGELFF. The full variable domain, its missing parts supplied by reference TRBV19 and TRBJ2-2, is DGGITQSPKYLFRKEGQNVTLSCEQNLNHDAMYWYRQDPGQGLRLIYYSQIVNDFQKGDIAEGYSVSREKKESFPLTVTSAQKNPTAFYLCRPAWRTGELFFGEGSRLTVL.

V and J are TRBV6-1 and TRBJ2-7; possible D gene TRBD1, 6 bases. CDR1 and CDR2 from the germline V gene are MNHNS and SASEGT. The CDR3 covers 15 residues. The germline V and J ends were trimmed by 0 bases and 2 bases, with 11 bases remaining between them. The CDR3, as DNA: TGTGCCAGCAGTGAAGCGCTTCAGGGGACCTACGAGCAGTACTTC. This gives the protein CASSEALQGTYEQYF.

The gene calls are TRBV29-1 and TRBJ2-1, with D unresolved. CDR1 SQVTM and CDR2 ANQGSEA come from the germline V gene. V was pared by 2 bases and J by 6 bases, with 5 bases between. This CDR3 is built from 11 residues. CDR3 DNA sequence: TGCAGCGTTGAACCCCTCAATGAGCAGTTCTTC. This codes for CSVEPLNEQFF.

This clone was recorded once. This rearrangement joins TRBV5-1 to TRBJ2-2, with TRBD2 matching 7 bases. The ends lost 4 bases at V and 7 bases at J; junction bases unmatched: 16. Germline V gene data show CDR1 as SGHRS and CDR2 as YFSETQ. This CDR3 is 17 amino acids long. The CDR3 here is CASSHNKELATIGELFF. DNA for the CDR3: TGCGCCAGCAGCCACAATAAAGAACTAGCGACGATCGGGGAGCTGTTTTTT. Complete variable domain (other parts from reference TRBV5-1 and TRBJ2-2): KAGVTQTPRYLIKTRGQQVTLSCSPISGHRSVSWYQQTPGQGLQFLFEYFSETQRNKGNFPGRFSGRQFSNSRSEMNVSTLELGDSALYLCASSHNKELATIGELFFGEGSRLTVL.

This clone turned up a few times. One end of the junction does not line up with germline, which may come from a read error. V and J are TRBV7-9 and TRBJ2-5; 7 bases are shared with TRBD1. The CDR3 has 13 amino acids. Germline V CDR1 and CDR2: SEHNR, FQNEAQ (reference sequence). CDR3 in DNA: TGTTCCAGCAACCGGGACAGCCAAGAGACCCAGTACTTC. Protein sequence: CSSNRDSQETQYF.

The chain carries TRBV19 and TRBJ2-7; weak D call: TRBD1 (5 bases). This CDR3 has 12 residues. Germline loops: CDR1 LNHDA, CDR2 SQIVND (reference sequence). V lost 4 bases to trimming and J lost 6 bases, with 10 bases between them. For the CDR3, the DNA is TGTGCCAGTAGTAGGGAAGGGGTCGAGCAGTACTTC. Protein product: CASSREGVEQYF.

The rearrangement uses TRBV14 and TRBJ1-2; D is possibly TRBD1 (5 bases). The CDR3 is made up of 14 amino acids. Per the germline V gene, CDR1 is SGHDN and CDR2 is FVKESK. Trimming took 5 bases from V and 4 from J, leaving 14 bases between them. The DNA for the CDR3 is TGTGCCAGCAGCTCCGGAAGGGGTGTCTATGGCTACACCTTC. Amino acids: CASSSGRGVYGYTF.

This rearrangement joins TRBV30 to TRBJ1-3; D not certain. V lost 1 base and J lost 0, with 7 bases in between. Germline assignment: CDR1 GTSNPN and CDR2 SVGIG (reference sequence). This CDR3 has 14 residues. The DNA of the CDR3 is TGTGCCTGGAGTGACGGCGGCTCTGGAAACACCATATATTTT. Translated, it gives CAWSDGGSGNTIYF.

The chain links TRBV7-2 to TRBJ2-1; 7 bases are a match to TRBD1. V was pared by 5 bases and J by 8 bases, with 18 bases of the junction left unmatched. CDR1 SGHTA and CDR2 FQGNSA come from the germline V gene. The CDR3 is 17 residues long. CDR3 coding DNA: TGTGCCAGCAGCCGCCCCCAGGGGGACCCCCGAGCGGATGAGCAGTTCTTC. Its translation: CASSRPQGDPRADEQFF.

V is TRBV7-3 and J is TRBJ2-2; perhaps TRBD1 as D (6 bases). V dropped 9 bases and J dropped 0 bases, with 11 bases sitting between them. The germline V gene encodes CDR1 SGHTA and CDR2 FQGTGA. The CDR3 covers 14 residues. The CDR3 DNA is TGTGCCAGTACCCAGGGGCCGAACACCGGGGAGCTGTTTTTT. As protein: CASTQGPNTGELFF.

V usage is TRBV28 and J usage is TRBJ1-2; 7 bases fit TRBD1. Trimming took 6 bases from V and 2 from J; bases not matched to a gene: 9. This CDR3 has 15 residues. Germline V gives CDR1 MDHEN, CDR2 SYDVKM. Written as DNA, the CDR3 is TGTGCCAGCAGCCCCTGGACAGGAATCAACTATGGCTACACCTTC. Protein: CASSPWTGINYGYTF.

J is TRBJ2-2 and V is TRBV5-4; D perhaps matches TRBD1 (6 bases). CDR3 size: 13 residues. Looked up from germline, CDR1 is SGHNT and CDR2 is YYREEE (reference sequence). The V end was cut by 4 bases, the J end by 8 bases, with 12 bases between. DNA of the CDR3: TGTGCCAGCAGCAGACCAGGGGTAGGGGAGCTGTTTTTT. It translates to CASSRPGVGELFF.

This sequence joins TRBV9 and TRBJ2-3; D possibly corresponds to TRBD2 (5 bases). CDR1 is SGDLS, CDR2 YYNGEE, per germline. V was clipped by 4 bases and J by 5 bases, with 14 bases between them. The CDR3 is made up of 14 amino acids. CDR3 loop: CASSPRSGRDTQYF. The CDR3 bases are TGTGCCAGCAGCCCACGGTCTGGGAGAGATACGCAGTATTTT.

The V gene is TRBV28, the J gene TRBJ1-1; TRBD1 matches at 7 bases. V dropped 5 bases and J dropped 3; count of bases not matched to a gene: 9. Per germline, CDR1 MDHEN and CDR2 SYDVKM. This CDR3 is 15 amino acids long. Written as DNA, the CDR3 is TGTGCCAGCAGTCCGCGACAGGGAGTCGACACTGAAGCTTTCTTT. As protein: CASSPRQGVDTEAFF.

J is TRBJ2-1 and V is TRBV21-1; the table assigns TRBD2, which was not confirmed against the DNA. TRBV21-1 is deemed a pseudogene. The length of the CDR3 is 13 residues. DNA for the CDR3: TGTGCCAGCAGCCGTTGTGTAGACAATGAGCAGTTCTTC. Its protein product is CASSRCVDNEQFF.

V is TRBV10-3 and J is TRBJ2-3; 14 bases fit TRBD2. Germline loops: CDR1 ENHRY, CDR2 SYGVKD. The CDR3 runs 16 residues. V shed 3 bases and J 5 bases; nucleotides not matched to a gene: 4. The CDR3 DNA reads TGTGCCATCAGTGACGGGACTAGCGGGAGAGGAGATACGCAGTATTTT. Translated: CAISDGTSGRGDTQYF.

As DNA, the CDR3 is TGTGCCAGCAGCCGAGAGGAGGGCGGGACAGTTCACTACGAGCAGTACTTC. Its protein is CASSREEGGTVHYEQYF. The chain links TRBV7-8 to TRBJ2-7, with D perhaps matching TRBD1 (7 bases). Germline-derived CDR1 and CDR2 are SGHVS and FQNEAQ. V lost 5 bases and J lost 3, with 23 bases in between. This CDR3 has 17 residues.

This rearrangement joins TRBV30 to TRBJ2-7; TRBD1 might be the D (6 bases). The CDR3 sequence is 17 residues long. V gave up 0 bases and J gave up 7 bases, with 25 bases separating them. CDR1 and CDR2 from the germline V gene are GTSNPN and SVGIG (reference sequence). As DNA, the CDR3 is TGTGCCTGGAGTGTACCGTCGGGGACATGGTTTAGCAGGGAGCAGTACTTC. It translates to CAWSVPSGTWFSREQYF.

Concerning this clone itself: The same CDR3 also results from other DNA sequences found in this sample. The rearrangement uses TRBV15 and TRBJ2-5; D remains unclear. Trimming took off 0 bases at V and 3 bases at J, with 5 bases between the two ends. CDR3 length equals 13 residues. Germline CDR1 and CDR2: LNHNV and YYDKDF (reference sequence). This chain's CDR3 is CATSRDREETQYF. CDR3 DNA sequence: TGTGCCACCAGCAGAGACCGGGAAGAGACCCAGTACTTC.